Listed below are T cell receptor beta chains from one sample, sequenced in a study of T cell repertoires in cytomegalovirus infection. TCRdb analysed the reads with MiXCR anew, one entry per CDR3 protein. This table holds about 920,000 distinct CDR3 sequences, less than 35% found once. Which antigens these TCRs recognize remains unknown. The starting material was cultured CD8+ T cells from PBMCs, obtained from culture after CMV antigen stimulation. The receptors shown here come from a human donor in good health (CMV status not recorded). Some clones in this sample may be carry-over from other donors' samples. CDR3s include the opening cysteine and the closing phenylalanine or tryptophan. A D gene is named only where the DNA matches it firmly. Some rows have no size entry. The others give once, few or many, or a class for an expanded clone.

TRBJ1-1,few,TRBD1,TRBV7-9,CASSPPGTGQRTEAFF,TGTGCCAGCAGCCCGCCCGGGACAGGGCAAAGGACTGAAGCTTTCTTT
TRBJ1-2,few,NA,TRBV10-3,CAISEGGEGRYGYTF,TGTGCCATCAGTGAGGGAGGTGAGGGGCGATATGGCTACACCTTC
TRBJ2-7,few,NA,TRBV12-3/TRBV12-4,CASSWGTTYEQYF,TGTGCCAGCAGTTGGGGGACGACCTACGAGCAGTACTTC
TRBJ1-1,many,NA,TRBV7-6,CASSEAPRIAMNTEAFF,TGTGCCAGCAGCGAAGCACCCCGTATAGCTATGAACACTGAAGCTTTCTTT
TRBJ2-7,few,TRBD1,TRBV27,CASSLTGGLYEQYF,TGTGCCAGCAGCTTGACAGGGGGCTTATACGAGCAGTACTTC
TRBJ2-2,few,TRBD1,TRBV7-9,CASSTGQGASGELFF,TGTGCCAGCAGCACGGGACAGGGGGCGTCCGGGGAGCTGTTTTTT
TRBJ1-3,NA,TRBD1,TRBV7-4,CASSSGGRGLGNTIYF,TGTGCCAGCAGCTCCGGAGGCAGGGGGCTTGGAAACACCATATATTTT
TRBJ2-1,few,NA,TRBV19,CASSIKKYNEQFF,TGTGCCAGTAGTATTAAGAAATACAATGAGCAGTTCTTC
TRBJ2-7,few,NA,TRBV27,CATWGPYEQYF,TGTGCCACCTGGGGGCCCTACGAGCAGTACTTC
TRBJ1-1,NA,NA,TRBV29-1,CSVELQGSRAAFF,TGCAGCGTTGAGTTACAGGGTTCGAGGGCAGCTTTCTTT
TRBJ1-1,NA,TRBD1,TRBV7-2,CASSSPPGGWQAFF,TGTGCCAGCAGCTCTCCTCCAGGGGGTTGGCAAGCTTTCTTT
TRBJ1-4,NA,NA,TRBV19,CASSFQSGPNEKLFF,TGTGCCAGTAGTTTCCAATCCGGCCCGAATGAAAAACTGTTTTTT
TRBJ1-2,NA,NA,TRBV7-9,CASSLHREEGYTF,TGTGCCAGCAGCTTGCACAGGGAGGAAGGCTACACCTTC
TRBJ2-7,once,NA,TRBV20-1,CSAKGLWQGSDEQYF,TGCAGTGCTAAGGGCCTGTGGCAGGGGTCGGACGAGCAGTACTTC
TRBJ1-2,few,TRBD1,TRBV6-2/TRBV6-3,CASSPSGTGRGYTF,TGTGCCAGCAGTCCGTCCGGGACAGGGAGAGGCTACACCTTC
TRBJ2-5,NA,NA,TRBV6-5,CASSLYQGNQETQYF,TGTGCCAGCAGTTTGTATCAGGGAAACCAAGAGACCCAGTACTTC
TRBJ2-3,NA,NA,TRBV6-1,CASRGFYGDTQYF,TGTGCCAGCAGGGGATTCTACGGAGATACGCAGTATTTT
TRBJ2-5,NA,NA,TRBV10-3,CAISEGGETQYF,TGTGCCATCAGTGAGGGGGGGGAGACCCAGTACTTC
TRBJ1-1,NA,NA,TRBV7-4,CANSSWGREAFF,TGTGCCAACAGCTCATGGGGAAGGGAAGCTTTCTTT
TRBJ1-2,few,NA,TRBV6-1,CASSPEWGSTNYGYTF,TGTGCCAGCAGTCCCGAGTGGGGGAGCACGAACTATGGCTACACCTTC
TRBJ2-7,once,NA,TRBV28,CASGFFGGGMEQYF,TGTGCCAGCGGTTTCTTCGGCGGAGGGATGGAGCAGTACTTC
TRBJ1-6,few,NA,TRBV7-9,CASKGGTASPLHF,TGTGCCAGCAAGGGGGGTACTGCGTCACCCCTCCACTTT
TRBJ1-1,many,NA,TRBV12-5,CASGLTGGFEAFF,TGTGCTAGTGGTTTGACCGGGGGGTTTGAAGCTTTCTTT
TRBJ2-5,few,TRBD2,TRBV6-5,CASSSGGGSIKTQYF,TGTGCCAGCAGTTCGGGAGGTGGGTCAATTAAGACCCAGTACTTC
TRBJ2-7,NA,NA,TRBV12-3/TRBV12-4,CASIPSGGGEASYEQYF,TGTGCCAGCATCCCTAGCGGAGGGGGGGAGGCGTCCTACGAGCAGTACTTC
TRBJ1-2,NA,NA,TRBV6-5,CASSYGAGVYGYTF,TGTGCCAGCAGTTACGGGGCAGGGGTTTATGGCTACACCTTC
TRBJ2-1,NA,TRBD2,TRBV9,CASSARLAWEQFF,TGTGCCAGCAGCGCCCGACTAGCATGGGAGCAGTTCTTC